The 14 T cell receptor beta chains below all came from one sample that was sequenced in a study of OX40 agonist ivuxolimab in advanced cancers. Libraries were prepared by immunoSEQ multiplex PCR; TCRdb keeps only in-frame clonotypes and omits some of them. This sample has 75,000 to 100,000 clones, with about 90% found just once. Sequenced here: CD4+ or CD8+ T cells sorted from blood, sampled in a trial of the OX40 agonist ivuxolimab. Receptors originate from an adult with an advanced solid tumor such as melanoma, head and neck, liver or kidney cancer.

The V and J genes are TRBV5-5 and TRBJ2-2, with 10 bases that match TRBD2. V dropped 0 bases and J dropped 4; count of bases not matched to a gene: 0. The CDR3 sequence is 15 residues long. The V gene's germline CDR1 is SGHKS and CDR2 YYEKEE (reference sequence). CDR3 loop: CASSLASGSTGELFF. The CDR3 bases are TGTGCCAGCAGCTTGGCTAGCGGGAGCACCGGGGAGCTGTTTTTT.

CDR3 bases: TGTGCCAGCAGCCAAGATTCGGACAGACCAGATACGCAGTATTTT. Residues: CASSQDSDRPDTQYF. V and J are TRBV14 and TRBJ2-3; perhaps TRBD1 as D (6 bases). V was pared by 0 bases and J by 4 bases, with 11 bases between. The CDR3 sequence is 15 residues long. From germline, CDR1 is SGHDN and CDR2 FVKESK.

The CDR3 spells CASSEEAPRFQETQYF. In DNA, the CDR3 is TGTGCCAGCAGTGAAGAGGCCCCTAGGTTCCAAGAGACCCAGTACTTC. The rearrangement uses TRBV2 and TRBJ2-5; no clear D. Looked up from germline, CDR1 is SNHLY and CDR2 is FYNNEI. The CDR3 length is 16 residues. Trimming removed 1 base from V and 1 base from J, with 13 bases in between.

The rearrangement joins TRBV2 to TRBJ2-1, with D perhaps matching TRBD1 (6 bases). Trimming stripped 6 bases from V and 4 bases from J, with 10 bases between. The CDR3 runs to 13 residues. The germline gives CDR1 SNHLY, CDR2 FYNNEI. The CDR3 DNA reads TGTGCCAGCAGGGGGACATTTTACAATGAGCAGTTCTTC. Translated: CASRGTFYNEQFF.

The gene calls are TRBV18 and TRBJ1-2, with 9 positions matching TRBD1. There are 16 residues in the CDR3. Germline values: CDR1 KGHSH, CDR2 LQKENI. V dropped 3 bases and J dropped 7; count of bases not matched to a gene: 12. DNA for the CDR3: TGTGCCAGCTCACCCCCCAAGCCTGGACAGGGGAGTGGCTACACCTTC. This codes for CASSPPKPGQGSGYTF.

The rearrangement links TRBV7-2 to TRBJ1-2; D possibly corresponds to TRBD1 (5 bases). Trimming took off 1 base at V and 4 bases at J, with 13 bases between the two ends. The germline gives CDR1 SGHTA, CDR2 FQGNSA. This CDR3 comprises 15 residues. The CDR3 here is CASSLVPRVGYGYTF. The CDR3 DNA reads as TGTGCCAGCAGCTTAGTCCCCAGGGTCGGCTATGGCTACACCTTC.

The genes are TRBV6-6 and TRBJ1-3; 7 positions agree with TRBD1. In germline, CDR1 is MNHNY, CDR2 SVGAGI (reference sequence). The CDR3 has 16 residues. The J segment lost 4 bases and the V segment lost 2 bases, leaving 8 bases of the junction unmatched. This CDR3 reads CASSYRQGSEGNTIYF. The DNA for the CDR3 is TGTGCCAGCAGTTACCGACAGGGTTCAGAAGGAAACACCATATATTTT.

The chain links TRBV5-1 to TRBJ2-3; D call uncertain. The CDR3 totals 12 residues. Germline V lookup: CDR1 SGHRS, CDR2 YFSETQ. V was pared by 1 base and J by 5 bases, with 5 bases between. CDR3 region: CASSLMKDTQYF. The CDR3 nucleotides read TGCGCCAGCAGCTTGATGAAAGATACGCAGTATTTT.

The V call is TRBV6-1, the J call TRBJ1-5; the D is unclear. This CDR3 is built from 12 residues. V was cut by 4 bases and J by 3 bases, with 4 bases left in between. The germline V gene encodes CDR1 MNHNS and CDR2 SASEGT. The CDR3 spells CASSVNNQPQHF. The CDR3 DNA reads TGTGCCAGCAGTGTTAACAATCAGCCCCAGCATTTT.

The chain uses TRBV5-1 and TRBJ2-3, with 11 nucleotides matching TRBD2. V was clipped by 1 base and J by 3 bases; unmatched bases: 7. This CDR3 spans 17 amino acids. Germline CDR1 SGHRS, CDR2 YFSETQ. This chain's CDR3 is CASSLWASGGTTDTQYF. DNA for the CDR3: TGCGCCAGCAGCTTGTGGGCTAGCGGGGGGACGACAGATACGCAGTATTTT.

This clone was counted once. The chain employs TRBV6-5 and TRBJ2-2; 10 bases agree with TRBD1. Germline loops: CDR1 MNHEY, CDR2 SVGAGI. The CDR3 consists of 14 residues. Losses at the gene ends were 6 bases for V and 7 bases for J; bases not matched to a gene: 5. For the CDR3, the DNA is TGTGCCAGCAGGGGACAGGGGTTGATCGGGGAGCTGTTTTTT. Translated: CASRGQGLIGELFF.

The V gene is TRBV27, the J gene TRBJ2-7, with 10 positions matching TRBD2. CDR1 is MNHEY and CDR2 is SMNVEV in the germline V gene (reference sequence). The CDR3 totals 13 residues. V trimming: 5 bases; J trimming: 4 bases; junction bases outside the gene matches: 2. CDR3 protein: CASSRLAGYEQYF. DNA for the CDR3: TGTGCCAGCAGTAGACTAGCGGGTTACGAGCAGTACTTC.

The chain has TRBV2 and TRBJ1-4; no firm D call. V shed 6 bases and J shed 1 base, with 6 bases lying between them. Germline V gene data show CDR1 as SNHLY and CDR2 as FYNNEI. The CDR3 sequence is 13 residues long. CDR3 nucleotides: TGTGCCAGCAGGCGAGAAACTAATGAAAAACTGTTTTTT. It specifies CASRRETNEKLFF.

J is TRBJ1-5 and V is TRBV28, with D unclear. V was shortened by 3 bases and J by 2 bases, with 11 bases between the two germline ends. Germline V gives CDR1 MDHEN, CDR2 SYDVKM. CDR3 length equals 15 residues. CDR3 region: CASSFLDRRNQPQHF. The CDR3 DNA reads as TGTGCCAGCAGTTTCCTGGACCGGCGCAATCAGCCCCAGCATTTT.